These T cell receptor beta chains were read from a single sample in a study of T-cell reconstitution after alpha-beta-depleted transplantation in children. TCRdb re-analysed the PCR reads in MiXCR, keeping a single row per CDR3 protein. The sample lists under 75,000 distinct CDR3 sequences; approximately 11% were seen once. The sequencing here drew on PBMCs, taken before TCRalphabeta/CD19-depleted stem cell transplant. The receptors here all came from a boy between 10 and 17 years old with acute myeloid leukemia, due to receive a stem cell transplant. Each CDR3 is given with its conserved first and last residue. D genes are given only for firm matches. Rows give clone size only sometimes, using once, few, many, or a class for an expanded clone.

TRBV30	NA	once	TRBJ1-2	CAWTPPGQSNYGYTF	TGTGCCTGGACACCCCCTGGACAGTCTAACTATGGCTACACCTTC
TRBV2	TRBD1	NA	TRBJ2-1	CASSSATGARYNEQFF	TGTGCCAGCAGTTCGGCGACAGGGGCCAGGTACAATGAGCAGTTCTTC
TRBV10-2	NA	many	TRBJ2-2	CASTGVIGELFF	TGCGCCAGCACAGGAGTCATCGGGGAGCTGTTTTTT
TRBV4-2	NA	few	TRBJ2-5	CASSQGGHKKETQYF	TGTGCCAGCAGCCAAGGCGGACACAAAAAGGAGACCCAGTACTTC
TRBV5-6	NA	many	TRBJ1-1	CASSLAGRVGTEAFF	TGTGCCAGCAGCTTGGCGGGCAGGGTGGGCACTGAAGCTTTCTTT
TRBV5-1	NA	many	TRBJ2-2	CASSFRDILNTGELFF	TGCGCCAGCAGCTTCAGGGACATCCTGAACACCGGGGAGCTGTTTTTT
TRBV19	TRBD1	many	TRBJ2-3	CASSPGQDSSTDTQYF	TGTGCCAGTAGTCCAGGACAGGACTCATCCACAGATACGCAGTATTTT
TRBV5-6	NA	many	TRBJ2-5	CASSWGYQETQYF	TGTGCCAGCAGCTGGGGTTACCAAGAGACCCAGTACTTC
TRBV20-1	TRBD2	many	TRBJ2-1	CSAGLAGHSDEQFF	TGCAGTGCTGGCCTAGCGGGGCACTCGGATGAGCAGTTCTTC
TRBV28	NA	many	TRBJ1-1	CASSLGVLAREAFF	TGTGCCAGCAGTTTAGGGGTCTTGGCCAGAGAAGCTTTCTTT
TRBV10-3	TRBD2	many	TRBJ2-5	CAISEAGGQETQYF	TGTGCCATCTCTGAAGCGGGGGGCCAAGAGACCCAGTACTTC
TRBV30	NA	NA	TRBJ2-5	CAWAVQETQYF	TGTGCCTGGGCGGTCCAAGAGACCCAGTACTTC
TRBV10-2	NA	many	TRBJ2-1	CASSEGQPLLEQFF	TGCGCCAGCAGTGAGGGACAGCCACTGCTTGAGCAGTTCTTC
TRBV7-9	TRBD1	many	TRBJ1-2	CASSDTRDSYGYTF	TGTGCCAGCAGCGATACCCGGGACAGCTATGGCTACACCTTC
TRBV6-6	NA	NA	TRBJ2-3	CASSPFGTDTQYF	TGTGCCAGCAGTCCATTCGGGACAGATACGCAGTATTTT
TRBV20-1	NA	many	TRBJ2-7	CSARLNGFGPVISYEQYF	TGCAGTGCCAGACTTAATGGGTTCGGACCCGTCATCTCCTACGAGCAGTACTTC
TRBV7-2	TRBD1	many	TRBJ1-4	CASSFVFRGLGTNEKLFF	TGTGCCAGCAGCTTCGTGTTCAGGGGGCTGGGGACTAATGAAAAACTGTTTTTT
TRBV9	TRBD2	many	TRBJ2-1	CASSVAGGVNEQFF	TGTGCCAGCAGCGTAGCGGGGGGAGTAAATGAGCAGTTCTTC
TRBV7-6	NA	many	TRBJ1-4	CASSPGYRARGEKLFF	TGTGCCAGCAGCCCGGGGTACAGGGCGAGAGGTGAAAAACTGTTTTTT
TRBV10-2	TRBD1	few	TRBJ1-5	CASMDRGFENQPQHF	TGCGCCAGCATGGACAGGGGCTTTGAGAATCAGCCCCAGCATTTT
TRBV20-1	NA	many	TRBJ1-3	CSATGVGGNTIYF	TGCAGTGCTACCGGGGTCGGCGGAAACACCATATATTTT
TRBV7-8	NA	many	TRBJ2-2	CASGNEELFF	TGTGCCAGCGGGAACGAGGAGCTGTTTTTT
TRBV7-8	TRBD1	NA	TRBJ1-1	CASSSPRQGNTEAFF	TGTGCCAGCAGCTCTCCTCGACAGGGGAACACTGAAGCTTTCTTT
TRBV30	TRBD1	few	TRBJ1-1	CAWRRQGARTEAFF	TGTGCCTGGAGGCGACAGGGGGCGCGAACTGAAGCTTTCTTT
TRBV7-8	NA	many	TRBJ2-3	CASREQGADTQYF	TGTGCCAGCAGGGAGCAGGGCGCAGATACGCAGTATTTT
TRBV7-2	NA	many	TRBJ2-3	CASSLGLVGDTQYF	TGTGCCAGCAGCTTAGGGCTAGTGGGCGATACGCAGTATTTT
TRBV20-1	NA	many	TRBJ2-2	CSAKARAIRAGELFF	TGCAGTGCTAAGGCCAGGGCAATCAGGGCCGGGGAGCTGTTTTTT
TRBV20-1	TRBD2	many	TRBJ2-7	CSARSASGSYEQYF	TGCAGTGCTAGATCGGCTAGCGGGAGCTACGAGCAGTACTTC
TRBV5-6	TRBD2	many	TRBJ2-5	CASSLTGTSDQETQYF	TGTGCCAGCAGCTTAACCGGGACTAGCGATCAAGAGACCCAGTACTTC